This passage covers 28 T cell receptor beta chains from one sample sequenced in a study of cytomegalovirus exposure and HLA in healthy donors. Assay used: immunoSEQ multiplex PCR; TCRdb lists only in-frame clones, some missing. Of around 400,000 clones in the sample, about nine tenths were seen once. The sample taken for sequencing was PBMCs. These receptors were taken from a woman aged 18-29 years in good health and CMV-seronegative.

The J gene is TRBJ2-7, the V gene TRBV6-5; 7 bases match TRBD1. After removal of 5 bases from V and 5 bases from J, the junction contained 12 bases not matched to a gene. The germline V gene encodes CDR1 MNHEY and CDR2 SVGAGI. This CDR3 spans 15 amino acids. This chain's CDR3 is CASSADRAVVDEQYF. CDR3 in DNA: TGTGCCAGCAGTGCAGACAGGGCCGTTGTGGACGAGCAGTACTTC.

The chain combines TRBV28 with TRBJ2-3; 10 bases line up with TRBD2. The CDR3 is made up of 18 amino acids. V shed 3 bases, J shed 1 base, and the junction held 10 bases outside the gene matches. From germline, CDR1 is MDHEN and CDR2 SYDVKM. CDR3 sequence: CASSLSLIAGGGTDTQYF. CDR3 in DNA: TGTGCCAGCAGTTTGAGTCTGATAGCGGGAGGAGGCACAGATACGCAGTATTTT.

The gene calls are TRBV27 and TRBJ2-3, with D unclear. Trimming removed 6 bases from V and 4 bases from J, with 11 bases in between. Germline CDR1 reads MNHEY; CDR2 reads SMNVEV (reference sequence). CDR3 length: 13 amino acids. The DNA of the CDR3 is TGTGCCAGCAGCCTACGGTACGCAGATACGCAGTATTTT. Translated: CASSLRYADTQYF.

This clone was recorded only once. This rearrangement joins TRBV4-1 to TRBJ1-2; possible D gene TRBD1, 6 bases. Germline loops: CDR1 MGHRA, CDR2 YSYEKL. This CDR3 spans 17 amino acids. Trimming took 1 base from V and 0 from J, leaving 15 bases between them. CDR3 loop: CASSQVWADSSNYGYTF. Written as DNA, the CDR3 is TGCGCCAGCAGCCAAGTCTGGGCGGACAGCTCTAACTATGGCTACACCTTC.

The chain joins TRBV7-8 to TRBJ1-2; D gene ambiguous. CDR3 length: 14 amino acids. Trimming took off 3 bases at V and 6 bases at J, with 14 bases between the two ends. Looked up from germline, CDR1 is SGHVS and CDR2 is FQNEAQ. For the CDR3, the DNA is TGTGCCAGCAGCTTCTTTCCCAACGCGGATGGCTACACCTTC. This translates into CASSFFPNADGYTF. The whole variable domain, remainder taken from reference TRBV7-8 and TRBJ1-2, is GAGVSQSPRYKVAKRGQDVALRCDPISGHVSLFWYQQALGQGPEFLTYFQNEAQLDKSGLPSDRFFAERPEGSVSTLKIQRTQQEDSAVYLCASSFFPNADGYTFGSGTRLTVV.

DNA of the CDR3: TGTGCCAGCAGTTTAGAAGGACAGGGGATAAACTACGAGCAGTACTTC. Residues: CASSLEGQGINYEQYF. The chain recombines TRBV28 with TRBJ2-7; 9 nucleotides line up with TRBD1. V shed 2 bases and J 3 bases; nucleotides not matched to a gene: 8. Germline loops: CDR1 MDHEN, CDR2 SYDVKM. CDR3 length equals 16 residues.

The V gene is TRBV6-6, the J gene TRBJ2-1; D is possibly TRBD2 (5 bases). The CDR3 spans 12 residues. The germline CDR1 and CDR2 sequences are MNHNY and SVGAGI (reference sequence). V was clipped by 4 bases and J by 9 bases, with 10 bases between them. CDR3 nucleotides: TGTGCCAGCAGTTCGTGGGCGGGTGAGCAGTTCTTC. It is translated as CASSSWAGEQFF.

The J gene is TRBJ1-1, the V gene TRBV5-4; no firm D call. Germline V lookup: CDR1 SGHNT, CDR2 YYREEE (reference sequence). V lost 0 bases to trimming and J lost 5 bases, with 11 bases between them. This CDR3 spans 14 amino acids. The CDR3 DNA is TGTGCCAGCAGCTTGGATCGGGGAATAACTGAAGCTTTCTTT. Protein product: CASSLDRGITEAFF.

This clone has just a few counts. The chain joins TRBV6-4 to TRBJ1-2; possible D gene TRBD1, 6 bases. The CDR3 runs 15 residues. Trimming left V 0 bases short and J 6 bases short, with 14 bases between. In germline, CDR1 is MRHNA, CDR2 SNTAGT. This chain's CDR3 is CASSDSPGGADGYTF. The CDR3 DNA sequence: TGTGCCAGCAGTGACTCCCCGGGGGGCGCTGATGGCTACACCTTC.

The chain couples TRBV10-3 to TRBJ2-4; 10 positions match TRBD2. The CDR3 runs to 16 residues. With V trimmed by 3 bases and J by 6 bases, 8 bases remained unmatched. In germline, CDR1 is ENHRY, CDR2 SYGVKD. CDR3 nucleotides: TGTGCCATCAGTGAACTAGCGGGGAGGTTCGGAAACATTCAGTACTTC. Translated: CAISELAGRFGNIQYF.

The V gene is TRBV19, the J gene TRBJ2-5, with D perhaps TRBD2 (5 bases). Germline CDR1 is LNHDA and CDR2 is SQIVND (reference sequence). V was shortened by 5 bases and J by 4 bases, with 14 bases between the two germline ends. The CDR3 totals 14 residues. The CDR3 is CASSGTSAVETQYF. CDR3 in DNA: TGTGCCAGTAGTGGAACTAGTGCAGTAGAGACCCAGTACTTC.

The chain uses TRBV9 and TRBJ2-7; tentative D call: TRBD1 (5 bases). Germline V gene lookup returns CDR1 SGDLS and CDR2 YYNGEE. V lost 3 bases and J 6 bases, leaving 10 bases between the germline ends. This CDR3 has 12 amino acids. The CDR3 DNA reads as TGTGCCAGCAGCGCGGATGGGGCCGAGCAGTACTTC. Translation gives CASSADGAEQYF.

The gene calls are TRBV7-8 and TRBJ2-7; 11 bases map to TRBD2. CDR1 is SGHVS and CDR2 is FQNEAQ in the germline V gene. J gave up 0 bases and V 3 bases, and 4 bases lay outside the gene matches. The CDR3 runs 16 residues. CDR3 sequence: CASSFPSGGSSYEQYF. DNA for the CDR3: TGTGCCAGCAGCTTCCCTAGCGGGGGGAGCTCCTACGAGCAGTACTTC.

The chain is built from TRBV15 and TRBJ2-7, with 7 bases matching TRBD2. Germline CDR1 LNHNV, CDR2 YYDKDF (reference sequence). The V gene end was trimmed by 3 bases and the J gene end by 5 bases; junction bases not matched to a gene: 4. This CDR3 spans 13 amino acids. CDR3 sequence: CATSRGGSHEQYF. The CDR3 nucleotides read TGTGCCACCAGCAGGGGCGGGAGCCACGAGCAGTACTTC.

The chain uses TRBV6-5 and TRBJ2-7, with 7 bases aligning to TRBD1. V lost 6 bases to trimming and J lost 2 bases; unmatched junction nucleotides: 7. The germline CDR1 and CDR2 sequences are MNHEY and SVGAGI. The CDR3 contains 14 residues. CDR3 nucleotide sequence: TGTGCCAGCAGGACACCGGGACAGACCTACGAGCAGTACTTC. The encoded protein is CASRTPGQTYEQYF.

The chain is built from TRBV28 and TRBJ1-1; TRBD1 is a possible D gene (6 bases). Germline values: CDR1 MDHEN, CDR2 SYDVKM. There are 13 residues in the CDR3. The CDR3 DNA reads TGTGGGTCGGGTGGGGGCCTCGACACTGAAGCTTTCTTT. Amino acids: CGSGGGLDTEAFF.

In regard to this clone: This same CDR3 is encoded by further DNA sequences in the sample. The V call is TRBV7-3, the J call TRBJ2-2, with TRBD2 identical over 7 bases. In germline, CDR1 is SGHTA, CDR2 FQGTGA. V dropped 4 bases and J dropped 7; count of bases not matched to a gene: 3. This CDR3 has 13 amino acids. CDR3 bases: TGTGCCAGCAGCTCCGGGACTAACGGGGAGCTGTTTTTT. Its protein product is CASSSGTNGELFF.

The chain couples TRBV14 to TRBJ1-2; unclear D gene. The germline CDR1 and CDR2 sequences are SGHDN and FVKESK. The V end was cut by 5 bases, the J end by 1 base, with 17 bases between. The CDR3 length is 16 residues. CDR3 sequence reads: CASSEGELDINYGYTF. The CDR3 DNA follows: TGTGCCAGCAGCGAGGGAGAACTGGATATTAACTATGGCTACACCTTC.

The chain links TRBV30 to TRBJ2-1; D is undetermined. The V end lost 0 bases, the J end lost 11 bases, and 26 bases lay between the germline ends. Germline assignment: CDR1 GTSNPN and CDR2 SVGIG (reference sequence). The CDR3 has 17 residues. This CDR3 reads CAWSVLLSQAQLKKQFF. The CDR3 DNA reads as TGTGCCTGGAGTGTACTTCTCTCGCAGGCTCAACTCAAAAAGCAGTTCTTC.

The CDR3 sequence: CASSQEWSGTGELFF. In nucleotides, the CDR3 is TGCGCCAGCAGCCAAGAATGGTCGGGGACCGGGGAGCTGTTTTTT. The chain has TRBV4-1 and TRBJ2-2, with D perhaps TRBD2 (5 bases). V was clipped by 0 bases and J by 5 bases, with 10 bases between them. The CDR3 runs 15 residues. Germline V CDR1 and CDR2: MGHRA, YSYEKL.

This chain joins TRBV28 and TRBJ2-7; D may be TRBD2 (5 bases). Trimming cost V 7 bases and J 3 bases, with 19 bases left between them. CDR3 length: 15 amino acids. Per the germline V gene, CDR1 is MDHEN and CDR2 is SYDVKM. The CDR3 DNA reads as TGTGCCAGCACCGGGGTCGCGCAGTACTTCTACGAGCAGTACTTC. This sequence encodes CASTGVAQYFYEQYF.

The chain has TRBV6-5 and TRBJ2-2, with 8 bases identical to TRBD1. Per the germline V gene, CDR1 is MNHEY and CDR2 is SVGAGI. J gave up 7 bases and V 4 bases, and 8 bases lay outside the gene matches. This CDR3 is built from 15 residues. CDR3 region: CASSWDRLRGGELFF. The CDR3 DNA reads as TGTGCCAGCAGTTGGGACAGGCTACGTGGCGGGGAGCTGTTTTTT.

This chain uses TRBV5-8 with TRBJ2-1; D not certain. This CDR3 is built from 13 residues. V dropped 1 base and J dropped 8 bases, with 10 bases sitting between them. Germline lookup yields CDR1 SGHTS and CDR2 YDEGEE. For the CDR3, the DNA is TGTGCCAGCAGCTTGTTTGAATCAGATGAGCAGTTCTTC. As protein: CASSLFESDEQFF. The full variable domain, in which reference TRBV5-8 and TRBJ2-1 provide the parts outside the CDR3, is EAGVTQSPTHLIKTRGQQATLRCSPISGHTSVYWYQQALGLGLQFLLWYDEGEERNRGNFPPRFSGRQFPNYSSELNVNALELEDSALYLCASSLFESDEQFFGPGTRLTVL.

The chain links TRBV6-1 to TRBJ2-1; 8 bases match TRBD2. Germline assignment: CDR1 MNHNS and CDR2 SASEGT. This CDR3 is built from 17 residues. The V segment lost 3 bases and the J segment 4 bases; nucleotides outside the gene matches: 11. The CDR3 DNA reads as TGTGCCAGCAGTGAGCTAGTACAGGGCGGGGGGTACAATGAGCAGTTCTTC. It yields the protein CASSELVQGGGYNEQFF.

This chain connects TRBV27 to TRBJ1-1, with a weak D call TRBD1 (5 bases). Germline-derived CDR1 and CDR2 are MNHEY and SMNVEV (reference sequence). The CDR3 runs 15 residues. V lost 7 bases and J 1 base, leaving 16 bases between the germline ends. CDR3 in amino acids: CASNPHGGENTEAFF. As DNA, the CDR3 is TGTGCCAGCAATCCACACGGGGGGGAGAACACTGAAGCTTTCTTT.

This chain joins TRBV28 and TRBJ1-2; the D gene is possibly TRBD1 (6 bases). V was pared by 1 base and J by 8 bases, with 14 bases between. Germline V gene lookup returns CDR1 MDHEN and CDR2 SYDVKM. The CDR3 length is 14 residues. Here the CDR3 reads CASSLYGRGDGYTF. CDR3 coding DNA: TGTGCCAGCAGTTTATACGGCAGGGGAGACGGCTACACCTTC.

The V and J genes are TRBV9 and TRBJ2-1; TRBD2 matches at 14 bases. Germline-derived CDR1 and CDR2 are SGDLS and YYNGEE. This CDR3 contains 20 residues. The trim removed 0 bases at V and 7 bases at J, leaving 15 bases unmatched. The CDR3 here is CASSVATGLAGVTLRNEQFF. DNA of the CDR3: TGTGCCAGCAGCGTAGCTACGGGACTAGCGGGAGTGACTTTAAGAAATGAGCAGTTCTTC. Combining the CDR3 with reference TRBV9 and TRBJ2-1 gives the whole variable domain DSGVTQTPKHLITATGQRVTLRCSPRSGDLSVYWYQQSLDQGLQFLIQYYNGEERAKGNILERFSAQQFPDLHSELNLSSLELGDSALYFCASSVATGLAGVTLRNEQFFGPGTRLTVL.

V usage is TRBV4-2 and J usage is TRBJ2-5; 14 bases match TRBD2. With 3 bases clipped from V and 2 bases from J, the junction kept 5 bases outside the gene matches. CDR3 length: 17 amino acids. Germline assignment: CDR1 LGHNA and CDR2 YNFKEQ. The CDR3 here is CASSQGTSGRSQETQYF. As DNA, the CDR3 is TGTGCCAGCAGCCAGGGGACTAGCGGGAGAAGTCAAGAGACCCAGTACTTC.